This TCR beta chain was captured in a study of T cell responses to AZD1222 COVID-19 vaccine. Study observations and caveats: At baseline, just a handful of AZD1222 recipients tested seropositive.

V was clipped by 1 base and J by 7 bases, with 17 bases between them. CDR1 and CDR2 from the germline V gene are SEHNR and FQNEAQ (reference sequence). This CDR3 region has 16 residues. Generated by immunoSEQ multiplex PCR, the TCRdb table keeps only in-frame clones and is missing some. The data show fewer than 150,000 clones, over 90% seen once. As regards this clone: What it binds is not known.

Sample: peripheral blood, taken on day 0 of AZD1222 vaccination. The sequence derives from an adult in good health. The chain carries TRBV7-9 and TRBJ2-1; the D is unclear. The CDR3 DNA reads TGTGCCAGCAGCTTAGAGTACATCCTCACGGGTAATGAGCAGTTCTTC. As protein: CASSLEYILTGNEQFF.